In this sample, the clone carrying this T cell receptor (beta chain) turned up a few times. The CDR3 has 19 residues. CDR1 and CDR2 from the germline V gene are SGDLS and YYNGEE. With 3 bases removed from V and 0 bases from J, the gap between germline ends came to 22 bases. RNA transcripts served as the template for amplifying TCR beta CDR3 regions. The TCR CDR3 first-round RT-PCR relied on the HTBI primer set. TCRdb recomputed calls from the multiplex PCR reads with MiXCR, one row per CDR3 protein. Of approximately 300,000 distinct CDR3 sequences in the sample, around 17% were seen once. The data stem from a study of T cells in Graves' hyperthyroidism and ophthalmopathy. No ophthalmopathy progression within 18 months constituted stable Graves' hyperthyroidism. Diagnosis relied on clinical symptoms, serum thyroxine and TRAb, thyroid ultrasound and orbital computed tomography. The authors took PBMCs from roughly 9.5 ml fresh peripheral blood.

The rearrangement joins TRBV9 to TRBJ1-5; a possible D gene is TRBD1 (5 bases). This clonotype was obtained from a man in his thirties or forties with Graves' hyperthyroidism. Sequenced: blood. The DNA for the CDR3 is TGTGCCAGCAGCGGAACTCTTCGGGACCTCCCACATAGCAATCAGCCCCAGCATTTT. Translation gives CASSGTLRDLPHSNQPQHF.